This TCR beta chain was obtained from a study of T-cell reconstitution after alpha-beta-depleted transplantation in children. V dropped 1 base and J dropped 7 bases, with 13 bases sitting between them. This CDR3 has 14 amino acids. From germline, CDR1 is LGHNA and CDR2 YNFKEQ. TCRbeta library construction was performed incorporating unique molecular identifiers. From the PCR reads, TCRdb called clonotypes with MiXCR, one entry per CDR3 protein. Counted here are nearly 400,000 distinct CDR3 sequences, roughly 20% occurring once; the ten biggest clones make up 3.8%. This clonotype occurred a few times. The V and J genes are TRBV4-2 and TRBJ1-1, with no clear D. Source: PBMCs from the stem cell graft donor, taken from the stem cell graft. The receptor comes from a human donor who donated a stem cell graft to a child with acute myeloid leukemia. In DNA form, the CDR3 reads TGTGCCAGCAGCCAAGCCGGCGTTGCGGTTGAAGCTTTCTTT. Translation: CASSQAGVAVEAFF.